This TCR beta chain was recorded in a study of cytomegalovirus exposure and HLA in healthy donors (dated by TCRdb to the late 2010s). For the study in its entirety: An earlier analysis of some 550 of the donors reported 276 Gb of sequence data and around 110 million unique TCR beta sequences from 150 million to 200 million T cells. Every discovery cohort repertoire had been produced on one sequencing platform. About 320 gigabases of sequencing data and approximately 93 million unique TCR sequences were included in an early release covering 550 to 650 HLA-typed donors. High-throughput TCR immunosequencing, statistical association of individual TCRs with disease status, and machine learning were combined to predict cytomegalovirus infection status. Donor age, sex, ethnicity and CMV serostatus were compiled together with the repertoire data. Typing coverage differed by locus: A, B, C, DRB1 and DQB1 were typed in about 629-640 donors, DQA1 in roughly 510, DPA1 in over 600, and DPB1 in approximately 450. Roughly five DR-DQ haplotypes were treated as single units for association and clustering because of strong linkage in the cohort. A later genetic analysis took genome-wide SNP genotypes for about 55% of the 666 donors and used that subset as a discovery cohort. To study patterns of TCR occurrence, a later analysis re-analyzed previously published TCR beta repertoires from just over 650 donors and added high-resolution HLA genotyping. Rather than using new phenotypic data, the later analysis identified candidate immune exposures from TCR beta sequences and from how often those sequences occurred across donors. In an earlier analysis of roughly 580 of the donors, high-throughput TCR beta sequencing was used to judge whether each TCR beta V gene segment behaved as functional or pseudogenic. The study aimed to test whether cataloging public T cell receptors could reveal signatures of past pathogen exposure. Both class I and class II loci were covered by HLA typing, at four-digit resolution. Of the approximately 400 genotyped donors, approximately 81% were placed in the genetic ancestry cluster associated with self-reported Caucasian donors. Among 300 to 500 genotyped donors of the cohort, an average of around 250,000 unique TCR beta nucleotide sequences was sequenced per donor, of which about 18% were non-productive. The study profiled the T cell repertoires of some 610 subjects by immunosequencing and related them to cytomegalovirus serostatus. Besides the first cohort of approximately 710 subjects, a separate validation cohort made up of 90 to 150 different subjects was used. Study-wide conclusions, independent of this receptor: The study listed 164 TCR beta chains as associated with cytomegalovirus. HLA typing was unavailable for some donors at each locus, so association tests used only the typed subset. The classifier was reported to diagnose cytomegalovirus status with high specificity and sensitivity in both the original and validation cohorts. The cohort was sequenced for TCR beta chains only, and without alpha or paired-chain data the features that could be detected were limited. Strong co-occurrence of HLA alleles, especially DR and DQ, made assigning TCR associations to individual alleles difficult. Compared with equally common non-associated chains, HLA-associated TCR beta chains in a later analysis were more clonally expanded and had lower generation probabilities. For the cohort, immune exposure information was limited to CMV serostatus. A later analysis reported that several top co-occurrence clusters appeared linked to parvovirus B19, influenza, CMV and Epstein-Barr virus. In a later analysis, around 17,000 TCR beta sequences were associated with specific HLA alleles at a false discovery rate of 0.05. Linkage disequilibrium might explain the correlated functional status among segregating V segments, but an unknown experimental factor could not be ruled out. A further reported finding was that TCR beta sequences accurately predicted the HLA-A and HLA-B alleles for most subjects in the first cohort. The presence/absence analyses assumed that sequencing depth was roughly uniform across donors, and that assumption may not be true. A few of the identified cytomegalovirus-associated TCR beta chains were confirmed in vitro to be specific for cytomegalovirus antigens. Because counts were too low, more than 15 rarely observed V segments, including chromosome 9 orphons, were excluded from the earlier analysis of some 540 of the donors. Most CMV-associated TCR beta chains appeared to be HLA-restricted in a later analysis, and the HLA associations seemed to be driven largely by CMV exposure. A later genetic analysis reported fewer N-insertions in productive TCRs among donors in an Asian-associated ancestry cluster than the roughly 640-donor mean. Most TCR sequences were seen in very few donors, while some public TCRs were found in many individuals. Some IMGT-functional V segments, including TRBV6-2 and TRBV6-3, could not be distinguished by the 87-base-pair reads and were therefore excluded. In a later analysis, the rate of TCR association differed among HLA loci, with DRB1 alleles having the most associated TCRs and HLA-C alleles having the fewest. A group of highly shared sequence variants was considered likely to be a technical artifact of the sequencing pipeline. Broadly in line with IMGT annotations, most TCR beta V segments showed up in productive rearrangements about 90% or about 30% of the time in an earlier analysis of approximately 600 of the donors. The authors suggested that the approach could potentially be generalized to other disease states and immunological phenotypes. V-gene and J-gene trimming of TCR beta chains was associated with a missense DCLRE1C variant in a later genetic analysis, and the association was replicated in an independent cohort.

The cohort comprised around 700 healthy bone marrow donors. All cohort members were sampled while nominally healthy, although unrecorded immune exposures were likely present. The donor tested CMV seropositive and was one of the 289 seropositive cohort members. A peripheral blood sample was collected from each donor, and TCR beta sequencing was performed on peripheral blood mononuclear cells. Genomic DNA was extracted from the blood cell samples with the Qiagen DNeasy Blood Extraction Kit. CDR1 and CDR2, per the germline V gene, are SGHTA and FQGNSA. There are 16 amino acids in the CDR3, from cysteine to phenylalanine inclusive. Here the CDR3 DNA is all that survives: 48 bases in frame from base 1. V is shortened by 7 bases, J by 2 bases, and the region joining them spans 20 bases. With regard to this clone: The target of this receptor is not known. Base qualities are not provided; no much larger clone lies one nucleotide away.

Preparation of the library involved the immunoSEQ multiplex PCR assay. For the multiplex PCR, a mixture combining 60 forward primers for TCR Vbeta segments and 13 reverse primers for TCR Jbeta segments was used. Amplification of the CDR3 region of rearranged TCR beta genes was performed with a multiplex PCR assay on genomic DNA. Amplified TCR beta libraries were sequenced as 87-base-pair reads on the Illumina HiSeq System. The original methods were these. A later analysis tallied tens of millions of unique TCR beta chains across the roughly 610 repertoires, and approximately 9.9 million of those chains were shared by two or more donors. Raw reads were error-corrected and collapsed into unique sequences by a nearest-neighbor algorithm in which closely related sequences were merged to remove PCR and sequencing errors. To assign V, D and J gene segments, CDR3 sequences were aligned to IMGT reference sequences. Each retained sequence needed at least a six-nucleotide match to both a V gene segment and a J gene segment. A rearrangement was called productive if the CDR3 had no stop codons and remained in frame with V and J, and every other rearrangement was called non-productive. CDR3 was defined according to IMGT convention as the region running from the second conserved V-encoded cysteine to the conserved J-encoded phenylalanine. Sequences without an unambiguous match to a single V gene segment were excluded from the earlier analysis of approximately 560 of the donors. In an earlier analysis of several hundred of the donors, a V segment was called functional when productive rearrangements were above 56.7%, and segregating when the standard deviation between donors exceeded 5%. A statistical classification framework was built for diagnosing cytomegalovirus status from the catalog of TCR beta chain sequences. V and J gene assignment, in a later analysis, came from comparing TCR nucleotide sequences with IMGT/GENE-DB human TR gene sequences. Using the TCRdist pipeline, a later analysis assigned CDR3 sequences along with most-parsimonious VDJ recombination scenarios. A later analysis defined each TCR beta chain by its CDR3 amino acid sequence plus V-gene family, and excluded reads lacking a unique V-gene family. In a later analysis, nearly 600 highly shared, low-generation-probability nucleotide sequences were removed to address suspected cross-contamination and a sequencing artifact. For each public chain, a later analysis derived a clonal expansion index from normalized ranks of inferred template counts within each repertoire. In a later analysis, generation probabilities were computed using a VDJ recombination model fitted to out-of-frame rearrangements, and the results were checked against IGoR. In a later analysis, hypergeometric tests were used to score TCR-TCR, TCR-HLA and TCR-CMV co-occurrence, with a repertoire-size bias correction applied to TCR pairs. In a later analysis, false discovery rates were estimated by permuting HLA or CMV assignments 20 times. A later analysis grouped co-occurring TCRs with DBSCAN, adding TCRdist sequence similarity when clustering within HLA-allele-positive subsets. Co-occurrence clustering excluded repertoires with fewer than 30,000 or more than 120,000 public chains, plus five with anomalous nucleotide sharing. Imported from immuneACCESS, the table was reduced by TCRdb to in-frame sequences with V and J called. These copies leave out some clones; in studies compared against another copy, an unresolved V gene accounts for under half, and the cause of the remainder is not known. That table is the source of V, J and clone size, and D and trimming were worked out from the DNA. The sample table records 120,000 or so clones; about 80% of these occur just once. The biggest ten clones account for 4.5% to 5% of the sample.

The TCR comes from a man aged 50 to 59 in good health and CMV-seropositive. The chain links TRBV7-2 with TRBJ2-5; TRBD2 is a possible D gene, resting on 6 matching bases. The specimen sequenced was PBMCs. The DNA is as follows: TGTGCCAGCAACCCGCACGCTTCGGGGACTCAAGAGACCCAGTACTTC. Translated, it reads CASNPHASGTQETQYF. Reference TRBV7-2 and TRBJ2-5 genes cover what lies past the CDR3, so the full variable domain is GAGVSQSPSNKVTEKGKDVELRCDPISGHTALYWYRQSLGQGLEFLIYFQGNSAPDKSGLPSDRFSAERTGGSVSTLTIQRTQQEDSAVYLCASNPHASGTQETQYFGPGTRLLVL.